The clone carrying this T cell receptor beta chain came up once. Its cognate antigen is unknown. A much larger clone is a single base away; this may be a read error. This entry is derived from a study of T cells in Graves' hyperthyroidism and ophthalmopathy. For the diagnoses, clinical symptoms, serum thyroxine and TRAb, thyroid ultrasound and orbital computed tomography were used. Findings and limits, study-wide: Blood also held most thyroid clonotypes expanded beyond 0.001.

The CDR3 contains 14 residues. The germline gives CDR1 MDHEN, CDR2 SYDVKM. Trimming stripped 2 bases from V and 6 bases from J, with 11 bases between. TCR beta CDR3 region amplification was performed from RNA transcripts. Primed by the HTBI set, a first-round RT-PCR was run on the TCR CDR3. TCRdb re-called the multiplex PCR reads with MiXCR, one entry per CDR3 protein. The profile shows about 290,000 distinct CDR3 sequences, 17% of them singletons. This clonotype was obtained from a woman aged 55-70 years with Graves' ophthalmopathy. The sample consisted of blood. The gene calls are TRBV28 and TRBJ1-5, with D possibly TRBD1 on 5 matching bases. The DNA of the CDR3 is TGTGCCAGCAGTTTACTAAGGGGAGGTCAGCCCCAGCATTTT. Residues: CASSLLRGGQPQHF.